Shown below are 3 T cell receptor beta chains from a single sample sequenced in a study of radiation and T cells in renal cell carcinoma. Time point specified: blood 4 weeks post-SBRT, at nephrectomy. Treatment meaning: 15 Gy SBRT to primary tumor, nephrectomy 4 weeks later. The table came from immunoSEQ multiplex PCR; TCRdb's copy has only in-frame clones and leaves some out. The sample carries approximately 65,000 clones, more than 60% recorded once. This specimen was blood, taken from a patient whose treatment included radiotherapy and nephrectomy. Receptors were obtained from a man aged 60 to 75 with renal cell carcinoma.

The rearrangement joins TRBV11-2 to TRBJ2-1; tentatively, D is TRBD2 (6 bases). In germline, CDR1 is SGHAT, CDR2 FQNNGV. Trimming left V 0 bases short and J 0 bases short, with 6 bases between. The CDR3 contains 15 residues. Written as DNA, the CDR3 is TGTGCCAGCAGCTTAGAGCGGGACTCCTACAATGAGCAGTTCTTC. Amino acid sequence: CASSLERDSYNEQFF. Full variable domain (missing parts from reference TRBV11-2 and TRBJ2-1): EAGVAQSPRYKIIEKRQSVAFWCNPISGHATLYWYQQILGQGPKLLIQFQNNGVVDDSQLPKDRFSAERLKGVDSTLKIQPAKLEDSAVYLCASSLERDSYNEQFFGPGTRLTVL.

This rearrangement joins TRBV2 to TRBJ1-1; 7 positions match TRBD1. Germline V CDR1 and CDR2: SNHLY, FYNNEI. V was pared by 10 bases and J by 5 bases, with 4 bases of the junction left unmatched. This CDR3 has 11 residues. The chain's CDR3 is CATNRGTEAFF. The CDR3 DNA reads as TGTGCCACCAACAGGGGTACTGAAGCTTTCTTT. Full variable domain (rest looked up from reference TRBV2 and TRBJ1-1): EPEVTQTPSHQVTQMGQEVILRCVPISNHLYFYWYRQILGQKVEFLVSFYNNEISEKSEIFDDQFSVERPDGSNFTLKIRSTKLEDSAMYFCATNRGTEAFFGQGTRLTVV.

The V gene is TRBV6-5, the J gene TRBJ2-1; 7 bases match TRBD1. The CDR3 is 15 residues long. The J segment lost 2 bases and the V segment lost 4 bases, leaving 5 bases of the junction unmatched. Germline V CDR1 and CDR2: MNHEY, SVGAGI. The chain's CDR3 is CASSSTGAAYNEQFF. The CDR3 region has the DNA TGTGCCAGCAGTTCAACAGGGGCGGCCTACAATGAGCAGTTCTTC.